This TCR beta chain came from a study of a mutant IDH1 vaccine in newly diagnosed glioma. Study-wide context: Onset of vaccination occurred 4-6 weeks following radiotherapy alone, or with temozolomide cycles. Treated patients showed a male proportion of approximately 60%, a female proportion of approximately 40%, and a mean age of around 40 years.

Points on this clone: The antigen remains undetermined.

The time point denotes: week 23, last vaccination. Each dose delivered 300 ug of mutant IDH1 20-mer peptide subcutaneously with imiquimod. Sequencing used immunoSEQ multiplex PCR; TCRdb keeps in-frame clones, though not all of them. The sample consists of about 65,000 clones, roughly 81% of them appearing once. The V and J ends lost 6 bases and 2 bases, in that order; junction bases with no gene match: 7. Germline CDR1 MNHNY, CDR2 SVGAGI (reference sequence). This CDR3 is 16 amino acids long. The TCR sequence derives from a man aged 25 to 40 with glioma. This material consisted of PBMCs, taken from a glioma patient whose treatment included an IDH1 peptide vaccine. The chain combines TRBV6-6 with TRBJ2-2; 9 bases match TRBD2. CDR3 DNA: TGTGCCAGCAGGGCTCCGGGACTAGCCAACACCGGGGAGCTGTTTTTT. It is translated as CASRAPGLANTGELFF.